The 13 T cell receptor beta chains given below trace back to one sample, sequenced in a study of vaccination and CD4 T cells after COVID-19. Documented treatment: roughly 11-day PBMC culture with coronavirus spike peptide pools or control peptides (ViraFEST assay). Sequenced with the Oncomine TCR Beta short-read assay was DNA taken from cultured CD4+ T cells. Each CDR3 protein gets one entry after TCRdb re-called the PCR reads with MiXCR. This table holds about 21,000 distinct CDR3 sequences, approximately 59% found once. Their antigens remain unidentified. Sequencing was performed on CD4+ T cells from blood, cultured in vitro, taken after SARS-CoV-2 vaccination. The receptors shown here come from a human donor who had recovered from COVID-19.

J is TRBJ2-1 and V is TRBV7-9; D might be TRBD1 or TRBD2, each matching 6 bases. Per germline, CDR1 SEHNR and CDR2 FQNEAQ (reference sequence). Between the trimmed V and J ends, which lost 3 bases and 12 bases, there was a span of 18 bases. The length of the CDR3 is 14 residues. DNA for the CDR3: TGTGCCAGCAGCTTTTTAAGGGGGGAGAGGAGGCAGTTCTTC. Translating gives CASSFLRGERRQFF. The full variable domain, with the rest looked up from reference TRBV7-9 and TRBJ2-1, is DTGVSQNPRHKITKRGQNVTFRCDPISEHNRLYWYRQTLGQGPEFLTYFQNEAQLEKSRLLSDRFSAERPKGSFSTLEIQRTEQGDSAMYLCASSFLRGERRQFFGPGTRLTVL.

This chain links TRBV7-9 with TRBJ2-1; TRBD2 agrees at 8 bases. With 2 bases clipped from V and 1 base from J, the junction kept 1 base outside the gene matches. Germline CDR1 and CDR2: SEHNR and FQNEAQ (reference sequence). The CDR3 has 15 amino acids. The CDR3, as DNA: TGTGCCAGCAGCTTAAGCGGGGGTTCCTACAATGAGCAGTTCTTC. Its protein product is CASSLSGGSYNEQFF.

The V and J genes are TRBV7-8 and TRBJ2-7; no reliable D call. Per germline, CDR1 SGHVS and CDR2 FQNEAQ. The germline V and J ends were trimmed by 5 bases and 3 bases, with 11 bases remaining between them. The CDR3 length is 13 residues. The CDR3 DNA reads as TGTGCCAGCAGCCGATTCCCCCTCTACGAGCAGTACTTC. It is translated as CASSRFPLYEQYF. The variable domain in full, completed from reference TRBV7-8 and TRBJ2-7, reads GAGVSQSPRYKVAKRGQDVALRCDPISGHVSLFWYQQALGQGPEFLTYFQNEAQLDKSGLPSDRFFAERPEGSVSTLKIQRTQQEDSAVYLCASSRFPLYEQYFGPGTRLTVT.

V and J are TRBV9 and TRBJ2-3, with 8 bases fitting TRBD1. This CDR3 has 14 residues. The V gene end was trimmed by 3 bases and the J gene end by 4 bases; junction bases not matched to a gene: 4. The V gene's germline CDR1 is SGDLS and CDR2 YYNGEE. CDR3 bases: TGTGCCAGCAGCGAGACAGGGGCTGCAGATACGCAGTATTTT. Translated: CASSETGAADTQYF.

The V and J genes are TRBV7-8 and TRBJ2-5; 7 bases fit TRBD2. Germline lookup yields CDR1 SGHVS and CDR2 FQNEAQ. The CDR3 is made up of 15 amino acids. The V segment lost 5 bases and the J segment 1 base; nucleotides outside the gene matches: 7. This chain's CDR3 is CASSPSASGQETQYF. The CDR3 bases are TGTGCCAGCAGCCCAAGCGCTAGCGGCCAAGAGACCCAGTACTTC.

The chain carries TRBV6-1 and TRBJ2-2, with TRBD1 as a possible D gene (6 bases). Germline CDR1 and CDR2: MNHNS and SASEGT. The CDR3 loop spans 15 amino acids. V lost 6 bases, J lost 3 bases, and 14 bases lay in between. The CDR3 loop is CASRTFRGHTGELFF. CDR3 bases: TGTGCCAGCAGGACCTTCAGGGGACACACCGGGGAGCTGTTTTTT.

This clonotype was counted between two and nine times. CDR3 region: CASSYPQEVMRGRTDTQYF. DNA of the CDR3: TGTGCCAGCAGTTACCCCCAAGAGGTGATGAGGGGGCGGACAGATACGCAGTATTTT. The chain joins TRBV6-5 to TRBJ2-3; 7 nucleotides align to TRBD1. The CDR3 extends over 19 amino acids. The J segment lost 3 bases and the V segment lost 2 bases, leaving 17 bases of the junction unmatched. Germline CDR1 MNHEY, CDR2 SVGAGI.

CDR3 protein: CASSPSTSGGAYEQYF. DNA for the CDR3: TGTGCCAGCAGCCCGTCGACTAGCGGGGGGGCCTACGAGCAGTACTTC. The V call is TRBV7-2, the J call TRBJ2-7, with 14 bases that match TRBD2. Trimming cost V 5 bases and J 2 bases; bases outside gene matches: 5. The V gene's germline CDR1 is SGHTA and CDR2 FQGNSA. The CDR3 contains 16 residues.

V and J are TRBV10-3 and TRBJ2-2; possibly TRBD2 for D (5 bases). The CDR3 loop spans 17 amino acids. The V and J ends lost 0 bases and 0 bases respectively, with 11 bases between them. The germline V gene has CDR1 ENHRY and CDR2 SYGVKD. Written as DNA, the CDR3 is TGTGCCATCAGTGAGTCGGGAGTAGCGACGAACACCGGGGAGCTGTTTTTT. Its protein is CAISESGVATNTGELFF.

This clonotype was seen a few times. The V gene is TRBV7-2, the J gene TRBJ1-1; D possibly corresponds to TRBD1 (6 bases). CDR1 and CDR2 from the germline V gene are SGHTA and FQGNSA. The CDR3 has 15 amino acids. Trimming pared 4 bases from V and 7 bases from J, leaving 19 bases between. The CDR3 is CASSSSTGRVGEAFF. The CDR3 DNA reads TGTGCCAGCAGCTCTTCGACAGGTCGGGTAGGTGAAGCTTTCTTT.

V gene TRBV7-2 combines with J gene TRBJ2-7; D is unclear. CDR1 is SGHTA and CDR2 is FQGNSA in the germline V gene. Trimming pared 1 base from V and 2 bases from J, leaving 9 bases between. This CDR3 region has 14 residues. The CDR3 DNA reads TGTGCCAGCAGCTTAGACTCAGGAGCCTACGAGCAGTACTTC. As protein: CASSLDSGAYEQYF.

This chain joins TRBV6-1 and TRBJ2-1, with TRBD1 identical over 8 bases. The CDR3 sequence is 15 residues long. Germline V gives CDR1 MNHNS, CDR2 SASEGT. Losses at the gene ends were 6 bases for V and 3 bases for J; bases not matched to a gene: 7. Here the CDR3 DNA reads TGTGCCAGCAGACTCGGGACAGGAAACTACAATGAGCAGTTCTTC. Protein sequence: CASRLGTGNYNEQFF.

The V call is TRBV20-1, the J call TRBJ2-5; D is undetermined. Germline V CDR1 and CDR2: DFQATT, SNEGSKA (reference sequence). V was trimmed by 3 bases and J by 2 bases, leaving 10 bases between them. CDR3 length: 13 amino acids. The CDR3 loop reads CSASLRLQETQYF. DNA of the CDR3: TGCAGTGCTAGTTTAAGGCTACAAGAGACCCAGTACTTC.